This T cell receptor beta chain stems from a study of cytomegalovirus exposure and HLA in healthy donors (dated by TCRdb to about 2017). Some background on the complete study: According to an earlier analysis of 587 of the donors, about 179 million T cells yielded 117 million unique TCR beta sequences and around 300 Gb of sequence data. High-throughput TCR immunosequencing, statistical association of individual TCRs with disease status, and machine learning were combined to predict cytomegalovirus infection status. Alongside the repertoire data, information on donor age, sex, ethnicity and CMV serostatus was compiled. The study used immunosequencing to profile the T cell repertoires of 666 subjects and linked those repertoires to cytomegalovirus serostatus. All discovery cohort repertoires had been generated using a single sequencing platform. Across 300 to 500 genotyped donors of the cohort, an average of 235,054 unique TCR beta nucleotide sequences per donor were sequenced, and 15% to 20% of those sequences were non-productive. HLA typing included class I and class II loci at four-digit resolution. About five DR-DQ haplotypes were handled as single units for association and clustering, since linkage in the cohort was strong. Approximately 300 gigabases of sequencing data and 70 million to 85 million unique TCR sequences were included in an early release covering roughly 600 HLA-typed donors. A later analysis re-examined previously published TCR beta repertoires from just over 650 donors and added high-resolution HLA genotyping to investigate patterns of TCR occurrence. In addition to the first cohort of 666 subjects, a separate validation cohort of approximately 130 different subjects was used. Typing coverage differed by locus: A, B, C, DRB1 and DQB1 were typed in roughly 620-640 donors, DQA1 in approximately 520, DPA1 in over 600, and DPB1 in approximately 450. A later genetic analysis used genome-wide SNP genotypes for about 60% of the roughly 670 donors, treating that subset as a discovery cohort. Among the 398 genotyped donors, 81% belonged to the genetic ancestry cluster associated with self-reported Caucasian donors. In the later analysis, no new phenotypic data were used to find candidate immune exposures; instead, reliance was placed on TCR beta sequences and their occurrence across donors. The aim of the study was to test whether cataloging public T cell receptors could identify signatures of past pathogen exposure. An earlier analysis of approximately 500 of the donors applied high-throughput TCR beta sequencing to assess whether each TCR beta V gene segment acted as functional or pseudogenic. Summary of the overall study and its limitations: The only immune exposure information available for the cohort was CMV serostatus. Most TCR sequences were observed very rarely across donors, whereas some public TCRs were present in many individuals. The earlier analysis of around 600 of the donors excluded fewer than 20 rarely observed V segments, including chromosome 9 orphons, because counts were too low. Some IMGT-functional V segments, including TRBV6-2 and TRBV6-3, could not be distinguished by the 87-base-pair reads and were therefore excluded. Linkage disequilibrium might explain the correlated functional status among segregating V segments, but an unknown experimental factor could not be ruled out. A few of the identified cytomegalovirus-associated TCR beta chains were confirmed in vitro to be specific for cytomegalovirus antigens. The study listed 150 to 200 TCR beta chains as associated with cytomegalovirus. Compared with the approximately 600-donor mean, donors in an Asian-associated ancestry cluster had fewer N-insertions in productive TCRs, according to a later genetic analysis. In an earlier analysis of about 550 of the donors, most TCR beta V segments were observed in productive rearrangements about 87% or about 30% of the time, broadly matching IMGT annotations. In a later analysis, most CMV-associated TCR beta chains were found to appear HLA-restricted, with HLA associations seemingly driven largely by CMV exposure. In a later analysis, HLA-associated TCR beta chains showed more clonal expansion and lower generation probabilities than non-associated chains that were equally common. The classifier was reported to diagnose cytomegalovirus status with high specificity and sensitivity in both the original and validation cohorts. Only TCR beta chains were sequenced in this cohort, and the absence of alpha or paired-chain data limited detectable features. The presence/absence analyses assumed that sequencing depth was roughly uniform across donors, and that assumption may not be true. A further reported finding was that TCR beta sequences accurately predicted the HLA-A and HLA-B alleles for most subjects in the first cohort. Several of the top co-occurrence clusters appeared to be linked to parvovirus B19, influenza, CMV and Epstein-Barr virus, according to a later analysis. It was suggested by the authors that the approach could potentially be generalized to other disease states and immunological phenotypes. According to a later analysis, TCR association rates differed among HLA loci, with DRB1 alleles showing the most associated TCRs and HLA-C alleles showing the fewest. A later genetic analysis associated a missense DCLRE1C variant with V-gene and J-gene trimming of TCR beta chains, and an independent cohort replicated the association. Strong co-occurrence of HLA alleles, especially DR and DQ, made assigning TCR associations to individual alleles difficult. Because some donors lacked HLA typing at each locus, the association tests relied only on the typed subset. A cluster of highly shared sequence variants was judged likely to represent a technical artifact of the sequencing pipeline. At a false discovery rate of 0.05, a later analysis linked some 17,000 TCR beta sequences to specific HLA alleles.

This clone was recorded only once. What this receptor recognizes is not known. Base-call qualities are not available, and no considerably larger clone is one nucleotide away. The cohort comprised around 700 healthy bone marrow donors. Cohort members were all nominally healthy when sampled, although unrecorded immune exposures were likely present. The donor was CMV seronegative and was included in the group of 352 seronegative cohort members. A peripheral blood sample was provided by each donor, and peripheral blood mononuclear cells were used for TCR beta sequencing. The Qiagen DNeasy Blood Extraction Kit was used to extract genomic DNA from the blood cell samples. Library preparation used the immunoSEQ multiplex PCR assay. For the multiplex PCR, a mixture combining 60 forward primers for TCR Vbeta segments and 13 reverse primers for TCR Jbeta segments was used. Amplification of the CDR3 region of rearranged TCR beta genes was performed with a multiplex PCR assay on genomic DNA. Amplified TCR beta libraries were sequenced as 87-base-pair reads on the Illumina HiSeq System. The authors processed their data as follows. Across the 500 to 850 repertoires, a later analysis counted 80 million or so unique TCR beta chains, roughly 11 million of which were shared by at least two donors. Raw reads were error-corrected and collapsed into unique sequences by a nearest-neighbor algorithm in which closely related sequences were merged to remove PCR and sequencing errors. Alignment of CDR3 sequences to IMGT reference sequences was used to assign V, D and J gene segments. For a sequence to be retained, a match of at least six nucleotides to both a V gene segment and a J gene segment was required. Rearrangements were classified as productive when the CDR3 lacked stop codons and remained in frame with V and J, and all other rearrangements were classified as non-productive. CDR3 was defined by IMGT convention, running from the second conserved V-encoded cysteine to the conserved J-encoded phenylalanine. The earlier analysis of approximately 590 of the donors excluded any sequence lacking an unambiguous match to a single V gene segment. An earlier analysis of 500 to 600 of the donors classified V segments as functional when productive rearrangements were above 56.7% and as segregating when the standard deviation between donors was above 5%. A statistical classification framework was built to diagnose cytomegalovirus status from the catalog of TCR beta chain sequences. In a later analysis, V and J genes were assigned by comparing TCR nucleotide sequences against IMGT/GENE-DB human TR gene sequences. Using the TCRdist pipeline, a later analysis assigned CDR3 sequences along with most-parsimonious VDJ recombination scenarios. In a later analysis, each TCR beta chain was defined by its CDR3 amino acid sequence together with its V-gene family, and reads without a unique V-gene family were excluded. To address suspected cross-contamination and a sequencing artifact, a later analysis removed a few hundred highly shared, low-generation-probability nucleotide sequences. A later analysis calculated a clonal expansion index for each public chain from normalized within-repertoire ranks of inferred template counts. Generation probabilities in a later analysis came from a VDJ recombination model fitted to out-of-frame rearrangements, and those results were checked against IGoR. A later analysis scored TCR-TCR, TCR-HLA and TCR-CMV co-occurrence with hypergeometric tests, applying a repertoire-size bias correction to TCR pairs. A later analysis estimated false discovery rates by permuting HLA or CMV assignments 20 times. In a later analysis, co-occurring TCRs were grouped with DBSCAN, and TCRdist sequence similarity was added when clustering was performed within HLA-allele-positive subsets. Co-occurrence clustering excluded repertoires with fewer than 30,000 or more than 120,000 public chains, plus five with anomalous nucleotide sharing. TCRdb took this table from immuneACCESS and kept in-frame rearrangements with V and J called. Such tables lack part of the clones; where checked against another copy, unresolved V genes explain under half of the gap, and the rest is unexplained. Clonal size and the V and J genes are those of that table, whereas D and trimming came from the DNA. This sample gives 140,000 to 150,000 clones in total; more than 70% of them show up just once. 1.5% to 2% of the sample lies in the top ten.

Including the terminal cysteine and phenylalanine, the CDR3 comprises 16 residues. Just the 48-base CDR3 DNA is kept, in frame starting at base 1. Trimmed from V: 0 bases; trimmed from J: 8 bases; junction bases lacking a gene match: 7. Based on the germline V gene, the CDR1 and CDR2 sequences are KGHSH and LQKENI. The chain links TRBV18 with TRBJ1-6; 7 bases in between match TRBD1. Sequences were obtained from PBMCs. The sequence came from a middle-aged woman in good health and CMV-seronegative. The CDR3 reads CASSPPGRGSDSPLHF. In nucleotides, the sequence is TGTGCCAGCTCACCACCCGGCAGGGGGTCAGATTCACCCCTCCACTTT.